A single sample is the source of the 26 T cell receptor beta chains below, sequenced in a study of blood T cell repertoires in COVID-19. Using immunoSEQ multiplex PCR, the repertoire was profiled, and TCRdb retains in-frame clones only, with some absent. The data show over 100,000 clones, approximately 84% seen once. The sequencing sample was made of peripheral blood. The receptors derive from a man aged 40-49 years with acute or convalescent COVID-19.

The chain combines TRBV6-5 with TRBJ1-1; 12 nucleotides agree with TRBD1. There are 15 residues in the CDR3. V was pared by 6 bases and J by 3 bases, with 5 bases of the junction left unmatched. Germline assignment: CDR1 MNHEY and CDR2 SVGAGI. CDR3 protein: CASSRDRGRDTEAFF. The DNA for the CDR3 is TGTGCCAGCAGCCGGGACAGGGGGCGAGACACTGAAGCTTTCTTT.

In this sample, this clone turned up once. The chain recombines TRBV5-1 with TRBJ2-3; 7 nucleotides match TRBD1. CDR3 length: 15 residues. The germline V gene has CDR1 SGHRS and CDR2 YFSETQ. J was trimmed by 2 bases and V by 0 bases; bases with no gene match: 3. The CDR3 nucleotides read TGCGCCAGCAGCTTGGGACAGGGCCCCACAGATACGCAGTATTTT. Encoded protein: CASSLGQGPTDTQYF.

The CDR3 nucleotides read TGTGCCAGCAGCCTGAACAGGGGTGGCACAGATACGCAGTATTTT. Translated, it gives CASSLNRGGTDTQYF. V gene TRBV7-6 combines with J gene TRBJ2-3, with 7 bases fitting TRBD1. The germline gives CDR1 SGHVS, CDR2 FNYEAQ. CDR3 size: 15 residues. J lost 1 base, V lost 5 bases, and 6 bases had no gene match.

This clone was seen just once. The chain employs TRBV5-4 and TRBJ1-2; D gene uncertain. This CDR3 is 15 amino acids long. Per germline, CDR1 SGHNT and CDR2 YYREEE (reference sequence). V lost 0 bases to trimming and J lost 3 bases, with 12 bases between them. The CDR3 sequence: CASSLDAEPYYGYTF. Written as DNA, the CDR3 is TGTGCCAGCAGCTTGGATGCGGAACCATACTATGGCTACACCTTC.

The chain links TRBV4-3 to TRBJ2-5; maybe TRBD2 (6 bases). There are 15 residues in the CDR3. Germline V gene sequence: CDR1 LGHNA, CDR2 YSLEER. The germline V and J ends were trimmed by 4 bases and 5 bases, with 17 bases remaining between them. As DNA, the CDR3 is TGCGCCAGCAGCCGTGGGACTCTTCAACGGGAGACCCAGTACTTC. Amino acid sequence: CASSRGTLQRETQYF.

The V call is TRBV4-2, the J call TRBJ1-5, with D maybe TRBD1 (5 bases). Trimming stripped 1 base from V and 10 bases from J, with 11 bases between. The CDR3 is 13 residues long. Germline CDR1 is LGHNA and CDR2 is YNFKEQ. The CDR3 here is CASSQGRQLPQHF. The CDR3 bases are TGTGCCAGCAGCCAAGGCCGACAGCTTCCCCAGCATTTT.

This clone has a handful of counts. This chain uses TRBV6-4 with TRBJ1-2; 9 nucleotides agree with TRBD1. From germline, CDR1 is MRHNA and CDR2 SNTAGT. The CDR3 consists of 13 residues. Trimming at V came to 8 bases and at J to 5 bases, leaving 6 bases not matched to a gene. CDR3 in DNA: TGTGCCAGCGGGACAGGGAGGGAGTATGGCTACACCTTC. This gives the protein CASGTGREYGYTF.

The V call is TRBV7-2, the J call TRBJ2-5; D possibly corresponds to TRBD2 (7 bases). With 10 bases removed from V and 0 bases from J, the gap between germline ends came to 15 bases. The CDR3 length is 14 residues. Germline V lookup: CDR1 SGHTA, CDR2 FQGNSA. Written as DNA, the CDR3 is TGTGCCACCCTCGGGGGGACACACCAAGAGACCCAGTACTTC. Amino acid sequence: CATLGGTHQETQYF. The complete variable domain, with remaining parts taken from reference TRBV7-2 and TRBJ2-5, reads GAGVSQSPSNKVTEKGKDVELRCDPISGHTALYWYRQSLGQGLEFLIYFQGNSAPDKSGLPSDRFSAERTGGSVSTLTIQRTQQEDSAVYLCATLGGTHQETQYFGPGTRLLVL.

The V call is TRBV7-2, the J call TRBJ2-1; 7 nucleotides match TRBD2. This CDR3 has 16 residues. V was pared by 0 bases and J by 8 bases, with 10 bases of the junction left unmatched. CDR1 is SGHTA and CDR2 is FQGNSA in the germline V gene. The DNA of the CDR3 is TGTGCCAGCAGCTTAGCGCCTGGCGGGGGTCAGGATGAGCAGTTCTTC. Translation: CASSLAPGGGQDEQFF.

This rearrangement joins TRBV5-1 to TRBJ1-1; D is unclear. The CDR3 is made up of 13 amino acids. V shed 4 bases and J shed 0 bases, with 7 bases lying between them. CDR1 and CDR2 (germline): SGHRS, YFSETQ. The CDR3 loop is CASSGLLNTEAFF. CDR3 nucleotides: TGCGCCAGCAGCGGGCTTCTGAACACTGAAGCTTTCTTT.

The chain joins TRBV18 to TRBJ2-7; D might be TRBD1 (5 bases). This CDR3 region has 13 residues. The germline V gene encodes CDR1 KGHSH and CDR2 LQKENI. Trimming pared 3 bases from V and 5 bases from J, leaving 11 bases between. CDR3 amino acids: CASSPRTRDEQYF. The DNA of the CDR3 is TGTGCCAGCTCACCGCGAACCAGGGACGAGCAGTACTTC.

The chain couples TRBV4-2 to TRBJ2-1, with D maybe TRBD2 (6 bases). Trimming removed 1 base from V and 10 bases from J, with 11 bases in between. The CDR3 is 13 residues long. CDR1 LGHNA and CDR2 YNFKEQ come from the germline V gene. This CDR3 reads CASSQGVGGEQFF. In DNA, the CDR3 is TGTGCCAGCAGCCAAGGGGTTGGGGGGGAGCAGTTCTTC.

CDR3 in DNA: TGTGCCAGCAGCCCCCTCATAGCGGGTCTAAGTGAGCAGTTCTTC. This gives the protein CASSPLIAGLSEQFF. V usage is TRBV5-5 and J usage is TRBJ2-1; 7 positions agree with TRBD2. V lost 4 bases to trimming and J lost 9 bases; unmatched junction nucleotides: 13. The CDR3 length is 15 residues. Germline assignment: CDR1 SGHKS and CDR2 YYEKEE (reference sequence).

This chain joins TRBV30 and TRBJ2-3; 10 bases are shared with TRBD2. Unmatched junction bases numbered 6, after V lost 4 bases and J lost 2 bases. This CDR3 has 15 residues. Per the germline V gene, CDR1 is GTSNPN and CDR2 is SVGIG (reference sequence). CDR3 in amino acids: CAWNPSGSATDTQYF. As DNA, the CDR3 is TGTGCCTGGAACCCTAGCGGGAGCGCCACAGATACGCAGTATTTT.

V gene TRBV21-1 combines with J gene TRBJ2-3; the D segment call TRBD2 is taken from the table without a DNA check. TRBV21-1 is tagged as a pseudogene. The length of the CDR3 is 17 residues. The CDR3 loop reads CASSLKGGLVFSDTQYF. The CDR3 bases are TGTGCCAGCAGCCTAAAGGGGGGGCTAGTCTTCTCGGATACGCAGTATTTT.

The V and J genes are TRBV23-1 and TRBJ2-3; a weak D match, TRBD2 (6 bases). TRBV23-1 carries the ORF label, with uncertain function. The CDR3 consists of 16 residues. The V end was cut by 0 bases, the J end by 2 bases, with 12 bases between. CDR3 coding DNA: TGCGCCAGCAGTCAATCGTACCGGAGGGTCACAGATACGCAGTATTTT. It specifies CASSQSYRRVTDTQYF.

This clone is a singleton in its sample. The CDR3 sequence is CASSLAAGLPGTSNNEQFF. CDR3 sequence (DNA): TGTGCCAGCAGCTTGGCCGCGGGTCTCCCGGGGACTAGCAACAATGAGCAGTTCTTC. The chain carries TRBV5-6 and TRBJ2-1; 9 bases are shared with TRBD2. The ends lost 0 bases at V and 5 bases at J; junction bases unmatched: 15. Germline V gene lookup returns CDR1 SGHDT and CDR2 YYEEEE. There are 19 residues in the CDR3.

The chain carries TRBV5-6 and TRBJ2-5, with a possible D match to TRBD2 (6 bases). Trimming removed 1 base from V and 2 bases from J, with 18 bases in between. Germline CDR1 and CDR2: SGHDT and YYEEEE. There are 17 residues in the CDR3. As DNA, the CDR3 is TGTGCCAGCAGCTTGCTCGGACTACTAAAAACTCAAGAGACCCAGTACTTC. It encodes CASSLLGLLKTQETQYF.

J is TRBJ1-5 and V is TRBV6-1; tentatively, D is TRBD1 (5 bases). Germline lookup yields CDR1 MNHNS and CDR2 SASEGT. V was shortened by 3 bases and J by 3 bases, with 18 bases between the two germline ends. CDR3 length: 17 residues. The CDR3 sequence is CASSEVRPTALNQPQHF. The DNA for the CDR3 is TGTGCCAGCAGTGAGGTTCGTCCGACAGCTCTCAATCAGCCCCAGCATTTT.

The chain combines TRBV27 with TRBJ2-7, with 15 bases identical to TRBD2. J gave up 2 bases and V 1 base, and 6 bases lay outside the gene matches. The CDR3 covers 18 residues. CDR1 is MNHEY and CDR2 is SMNVEV in the germline V gene (reference sequence). The DNA of the CDR3 is TGTGCCAGCAGTTTATTCGGGACTAGCGGGAGGAGTACCTACGAGCAGTACTTC. Translated: CASSLFGTSGRSTYEQYF.

This clone has a single count. The genes are TRBV7-8 and TRBJ2-6; TRBD1 aligns across 9 bases. This CDR3 is built from 17 residues. From germline, CDR1 is SGHVS and CDR2 FQNEAQ. V lost 0 bases to trimming and J lost 2 bases; unmatched junction nucleotides: 2. Written as DNA, the CDR3 is TGTGCCAGCAGCTTAGCGTGGACAGGGGCTGGGGCCAACGTCCTGACTTTC. Protein sequence: CASSLAWTGAGANVLTF.

The V call is TRBV6-5, the J call TRBJ2-7, with D perhaps TRBD1 (6 bases). The germline gives CDR1 MNHEY, CDR2 SVGAGI. Deletions cut 5 bases from V and 5 bases from J, with 19 bases between. The CDR3 contains 15 residues. CDR3 protein: CASSRQALRIDEQYF. In nucleotides, the CDR3 is TGTGCCAGCAGTCGACAGGCGCTGAGGATTGACGAGCAGTACTTC.

This clone has just one count. CDR3 in DNA: TGTGCCAGCAGCCCCTTCGGGACAGGGAATGGGGCCAACGTCCTGACTTTC. Its protein product is CASSPFGTGNGANVLTF. The chain has TRBV7-9 and TRBJ2-6; 9 bases line up with TRBD1. Germline V gene lookup returns CDR1 SEHNR and CDR2 FQNEAQ (reference sequence). With 5 bases clipped from V and 3 bases from J, the junction kept 8 bases outside the gene matches. This CDR3 has 17 amino acids. Supplemented by reference TRBV7-9 and TRBJ2-6, the full variable domain reads DTGVSQNPRHKITKRGQNVTFRCDPISEHNRLYWYRQTLGQGPEFLTYFQNEAQLEKSRLLSDRFSAERPKGSFSTLEIQRTEQGDSAMYLCASSPFGTGNGANVLTFGAGSRLTVL.

The rearrangement uses TRBV24-1 and TRBJ2-2, with 9 bases fitting TRBD1. Germline V gene lookup returns CDR1 KGHDR and CDR2 SFDVKD. CDR3 size: 18 residues. V lost 3 bases, J lost 1 base, and 8 bases stayed unmatched. The CDR3 DNA sequence: TGTGCCACCAGTGATGGCCGTCCGGGACAGGGGAACACCGGGGAGCTGTTTTTT. Encoded protein: CATSDGRPGQGNTGELFF.

The CDR3 DNA reads TGTGCCAGCCGCTACCGGACTAGCGGGAGATCAGCAGATACGCAGTATTTT. It yields the protein CASRYRTSGRSADTQYF. The genes are TRBV7-2 and TRBJ2-3; TRBD2 aligns across 13 bases. Germline CDR1 reads SGHTA; CDR2 reads FQGNSA. The junction had 12 bases not matched to a gene; V was cut back by 8 bases and J by 4 bases. CDR3 length equals 17 residues.

J is TRBJ2-5 and V is TRBV5-1; 7 positions match TRBD1. The CDR3 is 15 amino acids. The germline gives CDR1 SGHRS, CDR2 YFSETQ. The V and J ends lost 1 base and 5 bases, in that order; junction bases with no gene match: 8. CDR3 amino acids: CASSLSRGPRETQYF. CDR3 bases: TGCGCCAGCAGCTTGTCAAGGGGGCCAAGGGAGACCCAGTACTTC.